The source of this T cell receptor (beta chain) is a study of tumor and adjacent non-tumor tissue in lung cancer. The wider study: Samples averaged around 4 million productive TCRbeta reads each. Overall study results and limits: Normal lung showed higher cumulative top 100 clone frequency than tumor. Higher tumor TCR diversity was associated with shorter survival.

Concerning this clonotype itself: The antigen remains undetermined. One end of the junction does not line up with germline, which may come from a read error.

The library came from three nested PCR rounds adapted from ARM-PCR protocols. Each CDR3 protein gets one entry after TCRdb re-called the multiplex PCR reads with MiXCR. Among fewer than 130,000 distinct CDR3 sequences, under 90% were seen once, and the ten largest hold approximately 22%. The template was RNA from unsorted bulk tissue. Newly diagnosed lung cancer patients had thoracic surgery in China, August–late 2014, without prior chemotherapy. This CDR3 is 16 amino acids long. Germline V lookup: CDR1 SGHRS, CDR2 YFSETQ. The receptor comes from a man aged 70 or older with non-small cell lung cancer. This chain links TRBV5-1 with TRBJ1-2; no reliable D call. The sequencing sample was made of lung tumor tissue. CDR3 region: CASSLTPLTHNYGYIF. The CDR3 bases are TGCGCCAGCAGCTTGACCCCCCTGACACATAACTATGGTTACATCTTC.